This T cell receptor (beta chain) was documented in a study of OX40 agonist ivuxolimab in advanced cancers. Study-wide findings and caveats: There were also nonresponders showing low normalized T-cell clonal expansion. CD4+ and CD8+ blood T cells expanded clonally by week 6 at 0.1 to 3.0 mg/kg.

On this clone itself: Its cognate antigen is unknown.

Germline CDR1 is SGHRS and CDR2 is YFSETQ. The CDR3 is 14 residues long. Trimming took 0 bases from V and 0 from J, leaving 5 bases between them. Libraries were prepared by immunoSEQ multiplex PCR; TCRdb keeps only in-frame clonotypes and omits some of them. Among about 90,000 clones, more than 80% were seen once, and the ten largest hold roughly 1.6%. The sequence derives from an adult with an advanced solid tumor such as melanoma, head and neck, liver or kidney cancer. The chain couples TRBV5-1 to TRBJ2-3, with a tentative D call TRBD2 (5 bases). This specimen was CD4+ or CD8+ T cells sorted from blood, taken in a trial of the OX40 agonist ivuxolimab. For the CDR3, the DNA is TGCGCCAGCAGCTTGGGGACTAGCACAGATACGCAGTATTTT. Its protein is CASSLGTSTDTQYF.